This T cell receptor beta chain was captured in a study of shared clonotypes between healthy human individuals. Study outcomes and limitations: Clonotype sharing among donors likely depends on sequencing depth. Rarefaction curves obtained for sorted subsets showed sequencing incomplete despite large depth.

This table comes from immunoSEQ multiplex PCR, and its TCRdb copy is limited to in-frame clones, with some not included. The sample includes about 610,000 clones, roughly 97% seen only once; the top ten take 0.057%. A word on this clone: Its antigen remains unidentified.

The sample was naive CD4+ T cells sorted from blood. Noted subset: CD45RA+ positively selected. This sequence originates from a woman aged 25-40 years in good health.

The CDR3 protein is CAISEGAARAQPQHF. CDR3 bases: TGTGCCATCAGTGAGGGGGCAGCTCGCGCCCAGCCCCAGCATTTT. This chain connects TRBV10-3 to TRBJ1-5, with D maybe TRBD1 (5 bases). The V and J ends lost 2 bases and 7 bases respectively, with 15 bases between them. Germline-derived CDR1 and CDR2 are ENHRY and SYGVKD. This CDR3 spans 15 amino acids.